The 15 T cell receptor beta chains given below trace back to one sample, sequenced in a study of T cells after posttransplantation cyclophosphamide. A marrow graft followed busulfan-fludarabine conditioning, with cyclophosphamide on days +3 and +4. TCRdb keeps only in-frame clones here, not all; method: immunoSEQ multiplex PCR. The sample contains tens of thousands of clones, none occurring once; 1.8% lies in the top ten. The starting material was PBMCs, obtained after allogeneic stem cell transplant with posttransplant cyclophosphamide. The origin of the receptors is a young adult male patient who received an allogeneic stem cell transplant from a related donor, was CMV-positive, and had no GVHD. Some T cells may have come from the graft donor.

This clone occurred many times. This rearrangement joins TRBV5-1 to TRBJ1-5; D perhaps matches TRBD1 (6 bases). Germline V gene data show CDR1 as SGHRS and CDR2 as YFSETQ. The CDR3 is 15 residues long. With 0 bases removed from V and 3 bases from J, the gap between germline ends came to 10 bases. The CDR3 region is CASSLEGHYNQPQHF. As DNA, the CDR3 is TGCGCCAGCAGCTTGGAGGGACACTACAATCAGCCCCAGCATTTT.

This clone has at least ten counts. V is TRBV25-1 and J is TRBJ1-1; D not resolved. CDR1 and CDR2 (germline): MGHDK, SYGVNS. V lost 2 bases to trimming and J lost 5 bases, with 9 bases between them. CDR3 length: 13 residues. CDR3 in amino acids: CASSENPGTEAFF. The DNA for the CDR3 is TGTGCCAGCAGTGAAAATCCGGGGACTGAAGCTTTCTTT.

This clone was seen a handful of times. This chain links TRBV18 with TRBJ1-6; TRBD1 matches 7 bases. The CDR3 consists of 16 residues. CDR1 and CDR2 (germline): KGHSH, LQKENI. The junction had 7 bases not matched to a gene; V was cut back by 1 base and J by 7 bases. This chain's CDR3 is CASSPLVRGNNSPLHF. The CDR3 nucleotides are TGTGCCAGCTCACCACTTGTCAGGGGGAACAATTCACCCCTCCACTTT.

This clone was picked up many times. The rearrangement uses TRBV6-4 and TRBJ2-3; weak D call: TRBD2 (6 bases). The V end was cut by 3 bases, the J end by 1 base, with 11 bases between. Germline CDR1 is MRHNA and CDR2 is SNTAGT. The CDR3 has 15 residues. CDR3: CASSERRGRTDTQYF. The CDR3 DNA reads TGTGCCAGCAGTGAAAGGAGGGGACGCACAGATACGCAGTATTTT.

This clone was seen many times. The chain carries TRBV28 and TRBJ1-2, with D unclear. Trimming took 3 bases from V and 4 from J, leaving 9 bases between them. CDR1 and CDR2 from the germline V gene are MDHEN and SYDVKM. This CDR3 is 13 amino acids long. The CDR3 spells CASSLVRIYGYTF. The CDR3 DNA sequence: TGTGCCAGCAGTTTGGTCAGAATCTATGGCTACACCTTC.

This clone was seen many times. CDR3 sequence reads: CASSPLYSRTGVGNTIYF. Written as DNA, the CDR3 is TGTGCCAGCAGTCCCCTCTACTCTCGTACAGGGGTTGGAAACACCATATATTTT. The rearrangement uses TRBV27 and TRBJ1-3; 7 bases agree with TRBD1. V lost 5 bases to trimming and J lost 3 bases; unmatched junction nucleotides: 16. This CDR3 contains 18 residues. Germline assignment: CDR1 MNHEY and CDR2 SMNVEV (reference sequence).

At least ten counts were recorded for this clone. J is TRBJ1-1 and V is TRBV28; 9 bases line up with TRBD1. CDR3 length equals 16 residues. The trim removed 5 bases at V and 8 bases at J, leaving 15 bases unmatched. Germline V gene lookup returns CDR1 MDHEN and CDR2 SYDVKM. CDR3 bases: TGTGCCAGCAGTATCACCGGGACAGGGACCACACACGAAGCTTTCTTT. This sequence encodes CASSITGTGTTHEAFF.

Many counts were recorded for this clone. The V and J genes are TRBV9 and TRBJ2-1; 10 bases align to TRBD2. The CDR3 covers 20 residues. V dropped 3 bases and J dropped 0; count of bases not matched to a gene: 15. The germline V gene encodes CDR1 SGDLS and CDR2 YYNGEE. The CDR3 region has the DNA TGTGCCAGCAGCGGGGCGGGGAAACTAGCGGGGCCGAGCTCCTACAATGAGCAGTTCTTC. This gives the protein CASSGAGKLAGPSSYNEQFF.

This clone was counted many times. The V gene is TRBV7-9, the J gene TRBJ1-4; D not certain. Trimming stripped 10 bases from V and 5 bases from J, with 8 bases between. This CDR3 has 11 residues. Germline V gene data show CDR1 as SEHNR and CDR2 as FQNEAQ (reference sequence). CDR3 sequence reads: CATRANEKLFF. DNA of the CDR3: TGTGCCACGCGAGCCAATGAAAAACTGTTTTTT.

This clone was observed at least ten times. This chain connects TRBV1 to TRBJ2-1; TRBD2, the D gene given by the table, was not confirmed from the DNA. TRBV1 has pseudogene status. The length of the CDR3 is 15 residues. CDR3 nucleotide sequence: TGCACCAGCAGCCACACTAGCTCCCCCTACAATGAGCAGTTCTTC. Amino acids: CTSSHTSSPYNEQFF.

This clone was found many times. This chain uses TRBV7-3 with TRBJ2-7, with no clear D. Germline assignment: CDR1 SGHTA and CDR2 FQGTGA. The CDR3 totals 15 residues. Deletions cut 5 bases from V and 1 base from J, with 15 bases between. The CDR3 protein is CASSPDGTNSYEQYF. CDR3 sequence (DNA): TGTGCCAGCAGCCCCGATGGCACTAATTCCTACGAGCAGTACTTC.

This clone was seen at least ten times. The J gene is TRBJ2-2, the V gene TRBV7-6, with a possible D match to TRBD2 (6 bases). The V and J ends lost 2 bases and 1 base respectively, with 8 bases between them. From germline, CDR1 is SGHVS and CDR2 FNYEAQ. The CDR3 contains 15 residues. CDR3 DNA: TGTGCCAGCAGCTTATGGGGAGGGAACACCGGGGAGCTGTTTTTT. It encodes CASSLWGGNTGELFF.

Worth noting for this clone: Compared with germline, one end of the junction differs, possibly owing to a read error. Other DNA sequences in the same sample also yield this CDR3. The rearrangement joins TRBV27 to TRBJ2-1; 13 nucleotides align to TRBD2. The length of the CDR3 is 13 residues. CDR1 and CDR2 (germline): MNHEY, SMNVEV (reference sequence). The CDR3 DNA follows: TGCGCCAGCACCAGGACTAGCGGGGGCCAGCAGTTCTTC. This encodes CASTRTSGGQQFF.

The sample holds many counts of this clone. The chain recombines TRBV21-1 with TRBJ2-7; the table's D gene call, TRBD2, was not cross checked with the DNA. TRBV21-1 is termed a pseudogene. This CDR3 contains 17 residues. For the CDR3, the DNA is TGTGCCAGCAGCAAAGCTTCTAGCGGGAGGGTCACCTACGAGCAGTACTTC. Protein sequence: CASSKASSGRVTYEQYF.

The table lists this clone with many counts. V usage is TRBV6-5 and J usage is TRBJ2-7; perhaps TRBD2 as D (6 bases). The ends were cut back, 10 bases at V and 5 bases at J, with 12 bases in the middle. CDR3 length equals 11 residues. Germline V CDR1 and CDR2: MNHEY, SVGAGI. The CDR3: CATGRLDEQYF. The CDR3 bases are TGTGCCACAGGGAGGTTGGACGAGCAGTACTTC.